The 2 T cell receptor beta chains presented below share a single source sample, sequenced in a study of molecular identifiers for immune sequencing clone quantification. Using its own MiXCR run on the PCR reads, TCRdb lists one record per CDR3 protein. The sample shows approximately 40,000 distinct CDR3 sequences, around 20% of them seen only once. Sequencing used naive CD8+ T cells from blood, with Jurkat cell RNA spiked in. Stated subset: FACS-sorted CD8+CD4-CCR7+CD45RA+ naive T cells. The source of these receptors is a human donor in good health. Some libraries in this study had Jurkat cell RNA spiked in.

The sample holds many counts of this clonotype. The chain links TRBV6-5 to TRBJ2-2; D perhaps matches TRBD1 (6 bases). Germline-derived CDR1 and CDR2 are MNHEY and SVGAGI. CDR3 size: 14 residues. V lost 0 bases and J lost 6, with 8 bases in between. The CDR3, as DNA: TGTGCCAGCAGTTACTCGACAGGAGCCGGGGAGCTGTTTTTT. Translating it yields CASSYSTGAGELFF.

This clonotype was picked up many times. V gene TRBV15 combines with J gene TRBJ2-3; 11 bases agree with TRBD2. Germline CDR1 LNHNV, CDR2 YYDKDF (reference sequence). J gave up 0 bases and V 0 bases, and 11 bases lay outside the gene matches. The CDR3 sequence is 20 residues long. The CDR3 sequence is CATSRDWGVRLAGSTDTQYF. DNA of the CDR3: TGTGCCACCAGCAGAGATTGGGGGGTCCGACTAGCGGGAAGCACAGATACGCAGTATTTT.